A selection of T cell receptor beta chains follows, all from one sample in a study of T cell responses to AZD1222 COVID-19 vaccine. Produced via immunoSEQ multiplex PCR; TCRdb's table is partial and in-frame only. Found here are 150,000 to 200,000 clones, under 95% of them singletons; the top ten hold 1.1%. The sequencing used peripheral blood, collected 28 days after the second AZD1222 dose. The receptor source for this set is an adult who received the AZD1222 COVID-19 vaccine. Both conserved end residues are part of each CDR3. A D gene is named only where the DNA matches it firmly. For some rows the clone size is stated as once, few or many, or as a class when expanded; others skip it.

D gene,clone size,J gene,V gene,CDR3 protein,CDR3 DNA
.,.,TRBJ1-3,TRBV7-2,CASSLEAGNTIYF,TGTGCCAGCAGCTTAGAGGCTGGGAACACCATATATTTT
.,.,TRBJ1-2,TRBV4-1,CASSRVTNREIYGYTF,TGCGCCAGCAGCCGAGTCACGAACAGGGAAATCTATGGCTACACCTTC
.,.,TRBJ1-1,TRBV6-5,CASRSAFRGGTEAFF,TGTGCCAGCAGATCCGCGTTTAGGGGGGGCACTGAAGCTTTCTTT
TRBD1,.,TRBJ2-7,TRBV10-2,CASFRDSSYEQYF,TGCGCCAGCTTTAGGGACAGCTCCTACGAGCAGTACTTC
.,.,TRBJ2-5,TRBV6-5,CASSYSAGMYQETQYF,TGTGCCAGCAGTTACTCGGCAGGGATGTACCAAGAGACCCAGTACTTC
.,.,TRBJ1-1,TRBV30,CAWSSGSTEAFF,TGTGCCTGGAGTTCAGGGAGCACTGAAGCTTTCTTT
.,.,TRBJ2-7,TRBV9,CASSVDLGYEQYF,TGTGCCAGCAGCGTAGATTTAGGCTACGAGCAGTACTTC
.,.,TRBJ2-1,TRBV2,CASSEEGGPFWGGADKDNEQFF,TGTGCCAGTAGTGAAGAAGGAGGGCCCTTTTGGGGGGGCGCAGATAAGGACAATGAGCAGTTCTTC
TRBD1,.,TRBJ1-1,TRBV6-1,CASSAGQGAMNTEAFF,TGTGCCAGCAGTGCAGGACAGGGGGCCATGAACACTGAAGCTTTCTTT
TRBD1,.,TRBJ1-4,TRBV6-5,CASSSGQRDEKLFF,TGTGCCAGCAGTTCGGGACAGAGGGATGAAAAACTGTTTTTT
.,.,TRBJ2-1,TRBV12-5,CASGLGVGAHNEQFF,TGTGCTAGTGGTTTGGGGGTGGGGGCGCACAATGAGCAGTTCTTC
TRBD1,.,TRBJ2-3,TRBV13,CASSLEGDRGTDTQYF,TGTGCCAGCAGCCTTGAGGGGGACAGGGGTACAGATACGCAGTATTTT
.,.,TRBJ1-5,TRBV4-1,CASSQDPGVRNQPQHF,TGCGCCAGCAGCCAAGATCCCGGGGTACGCAATCAGCCCCAGCATTTT
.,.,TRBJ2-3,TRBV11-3,CASSPRTGGSDTQYF,TGTGCCAGCAGCCCCAGGACAGGAGGGTCAGATACGCAGTATTTT
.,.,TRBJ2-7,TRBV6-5,CASRDRPYEQYF,TGTGCCAGCAGAGACAGACCCTACGAGCAGTACTTC
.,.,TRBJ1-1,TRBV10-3,CAISETGYTEAFF,TGTGCCATCAGTGAAACAGGTTACACTGAAGCTTTCTTT
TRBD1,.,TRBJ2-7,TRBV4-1,CASSQETGSAYEQYF,TGCGCCAGCAGCCAAGAGACAGGGTCCGCCTACGAGCAGTACTTC
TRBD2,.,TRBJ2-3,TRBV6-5,CASSYSRRGTTDTQYF,TGTGCCAGCAGTTACTCTAGGCGGGGGACCACAGATACGCAGTATTTT
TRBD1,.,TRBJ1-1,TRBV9,CASSATGQGYTEAFF,TGTGCCAGCAGCGCCACGGGACAGGGGTACACTGAAGCTTTCTTT
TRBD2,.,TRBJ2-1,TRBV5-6,CASSLYSGGNSYNEQFF,TGTGCCAGCAGCTTGTATAGCGGGGGCAACTCCTACAATGAGCAGTTCTTC
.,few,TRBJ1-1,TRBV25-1,CASRWFGEAFF,TGTGCCAGCAGATGGTTCGGGGAAGCTTTCTTT
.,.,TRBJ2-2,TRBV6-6,CASFRGGTNTGELFF,TGTGCCAGCTTCCGGGGAGGCACGAACACCGGGGAGCTGTTTTTT
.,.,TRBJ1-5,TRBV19,CASSGGVNQPQHF,TGTGCCAGTAGCGGAGGGGTCAATCAGCCCCAGCATTTT
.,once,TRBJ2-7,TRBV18,CASSPSRTEFEQYF,TGTGCCAGCTCACCTAGCAGGACAGAATTCGAGCAGTACTTC
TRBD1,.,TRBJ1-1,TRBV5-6,CASSLGGAGGRIEAFF,TGTGCCAGCAGCTTGGGAGGGGCAGGGGGCCGTATTGAAGCTTTCTTT
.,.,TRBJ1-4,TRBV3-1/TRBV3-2,CASSQINEKLFF,TGTGCCAGCAGCCAAATTAATGAAAAACTGTTTTTT
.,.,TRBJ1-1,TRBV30,CAWSVSNTEAFF,TGTGCCTGGAGTGTCAGTAACACTGAAGCTTTCTTT
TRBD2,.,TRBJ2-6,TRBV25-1,CASSTHPGGGSGANVLTF,TGTGCCAGCAGTACCCACCCGGGGGGGGGCTCTGGGGCCAACGTCCTGACTTTC
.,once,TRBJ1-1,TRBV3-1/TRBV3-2,CASSPRVNTEAFF,TGTGCCAGCAGCCCTCGTGTGAACACTGAAGCTTTCTTT
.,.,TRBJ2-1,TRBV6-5,CASRTGVWNEQFF,TGTGCCAGCAGGACAGGAGTCTGGAATGAGCAGTTCTTC
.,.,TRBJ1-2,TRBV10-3,CATDSGLNGYTF,TGTGCCACCGATTCGGGTTTAAATGGCTACACCTTC
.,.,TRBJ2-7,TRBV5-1,CASRLDRSYEQYF,TGCGCCAGCCGATTAGACAGATCCTACGAGCAGTACTTC
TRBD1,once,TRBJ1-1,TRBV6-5,CASSTAGGGEAFF,TGTGCCAGCAGTACGGCAGGGGGAGGTGAAGCTTTCTTT
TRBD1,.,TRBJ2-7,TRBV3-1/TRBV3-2,CASSRPTGGAYEQYF,TGTGCCAGCAGCCGCCCGACAGGGGGCGCCTACGAGCAGTACTTC
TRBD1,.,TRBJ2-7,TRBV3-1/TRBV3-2,CASSQGTGFGEQYF,TGTGCCAGCAGCCAGGGGACAGGATTCGGCGAGCAGTACTTC
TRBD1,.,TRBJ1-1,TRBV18,CASSSTPGQGLEAFF,TGTGCCAGCTCAAGCACCCCGGGACAGGGCCTTGAAGCTTTCTTT
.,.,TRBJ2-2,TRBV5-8,CASSLTAGELFF,TGTGCCAGCAGCTTAACGGCCGGGGAGCTGTTTTTT
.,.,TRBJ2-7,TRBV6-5,CASRTGDNLLYEQYF,TGTGCCAGCAGGACTGGGGACAACCTCCTTTACGAGCAGTACTTC
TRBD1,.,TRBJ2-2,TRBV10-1,CASSAGQGNTGELFF,TGCGCCAGCAGTGCCGGACAGGGGAACACCGGGGAGCTGTTTTTT
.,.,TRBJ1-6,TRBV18,CASSRAGSTQSPLHF,TGTGCCAGCTCACGAGCTGGATCCACCCAATCACCCCTCCACTTT
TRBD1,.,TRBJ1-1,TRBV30,CAWSVLRDRRMNTEAFF,TGTGCCTGGAGTGTACTGAGGGACAGGAGAATGAACACTGAAGCTTTCTTT
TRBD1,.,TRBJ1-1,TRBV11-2,CASSFTGAMNTEAFF,TGTGCCAGCAGCTTCACAGGGGCAATGAACACTGAAGCTTTCTTT
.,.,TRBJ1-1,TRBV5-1,CASSPRLPNTEAFF,TGCGCCAGCAGCCCTCGTCTCCCGAACACTGAAGCTTTCTTT
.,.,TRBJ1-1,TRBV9,CASSARLGNTEAFF,TGTGCCAGCAGCGCCCGTCTAGGGAACACTGAAGCTTTCTTT
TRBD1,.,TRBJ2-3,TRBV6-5,CASRGDRSTDTQYF,TGTGCCAGCAGGGGGGACAGAAGCACAGATACGCAGTATTTT
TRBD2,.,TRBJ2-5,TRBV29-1,CSVDNGMGTSGGDRVQETQYF,TGCAGCGTTGATAACGGGATGGGGACTAGCGGGGGGGACCGGGTTCAAGAGACCCAGTACTTC